This T cell receptor beta chain was documented in a study of tumor-infiltrating lymphocytes in localized non-small cell lung cancer. On the study more broadly: Some samples were collected after neoadjuvant chemotherapy; smokers, never-smokers and several histologies were included. From each patient, both tumor and uninvolved lung, non-adjacent to tumor, were sampled.

The CDR3 spans 14 residues. V was cut by 9 bases and J by 0 bases, with 14 bases left in between. Germline V CDR1 and CDR2: LNHDA, SQIVND (reference sequence). Only one count was recorded for this clone. Only in-frame clones appear in the TCRdb table, and some are missing; sequencing was by immunoSEQ multiplex PCR. The sample includes some 14,000 clones, approximately 71% of them seen just once. The source material was uninvolved lung tissue not adjacent to the tumor. The clonotype originates from a human donor with non-small cell lung cancer. The chain couples TRBV19 to TRBJ1-2, with D unresolved. The CDR3 protein is CARAGGSPNYGYTF. The CDR3, as DNA: TGTGCCAGGGCCGGAGGGAGCCCTAACTATGGCTACACCTTC.